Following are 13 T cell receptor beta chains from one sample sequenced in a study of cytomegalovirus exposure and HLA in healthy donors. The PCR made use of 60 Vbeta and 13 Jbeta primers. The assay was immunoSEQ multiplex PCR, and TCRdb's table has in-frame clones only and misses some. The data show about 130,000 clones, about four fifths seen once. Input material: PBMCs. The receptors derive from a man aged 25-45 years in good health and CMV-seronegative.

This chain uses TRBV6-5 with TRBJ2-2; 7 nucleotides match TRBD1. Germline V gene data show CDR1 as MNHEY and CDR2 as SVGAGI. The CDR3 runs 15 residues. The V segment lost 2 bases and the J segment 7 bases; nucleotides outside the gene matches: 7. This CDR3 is CASSYKDRELGELFF. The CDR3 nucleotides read TGTGCCAGCAGTTACAAAGACAGGGAACTCGGGGAGCTGTTTTTT.

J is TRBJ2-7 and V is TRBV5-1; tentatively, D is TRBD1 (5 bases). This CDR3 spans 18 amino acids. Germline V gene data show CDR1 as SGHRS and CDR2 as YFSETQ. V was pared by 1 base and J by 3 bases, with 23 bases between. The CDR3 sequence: CASSLKGGVGHEFYEQYF. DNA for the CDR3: TGCGCCAGCAGCTTGAAAGGTGGTGTAGGACACGAATTCTACGAGCAGTACTTC.

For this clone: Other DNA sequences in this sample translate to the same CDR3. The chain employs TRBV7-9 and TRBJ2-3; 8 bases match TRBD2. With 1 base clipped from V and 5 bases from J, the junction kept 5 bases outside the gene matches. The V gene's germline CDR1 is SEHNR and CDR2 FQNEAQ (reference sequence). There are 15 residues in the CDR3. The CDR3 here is CASSLVGGAGDTQYF. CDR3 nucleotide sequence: TGTGCCAGCAGCTTAGTCGGGGGGGCCGGAGATACGCAGTATTTT.

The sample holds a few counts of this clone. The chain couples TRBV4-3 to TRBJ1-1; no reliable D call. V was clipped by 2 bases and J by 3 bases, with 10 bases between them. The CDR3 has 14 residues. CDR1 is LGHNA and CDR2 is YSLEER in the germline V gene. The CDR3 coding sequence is TGCGCCAGCAGCCAAATGTTAGTGGACACTGAAGCTTTCTTT. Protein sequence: CASSQMLVDTEAFF.

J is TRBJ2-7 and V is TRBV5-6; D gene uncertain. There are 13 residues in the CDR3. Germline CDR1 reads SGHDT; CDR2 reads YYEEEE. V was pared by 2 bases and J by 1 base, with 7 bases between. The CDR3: CASSFGRSYEQYF. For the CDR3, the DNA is TGTGCCAGCAGCTTTGGCAGATCCTACGAGCAGTACTTC.

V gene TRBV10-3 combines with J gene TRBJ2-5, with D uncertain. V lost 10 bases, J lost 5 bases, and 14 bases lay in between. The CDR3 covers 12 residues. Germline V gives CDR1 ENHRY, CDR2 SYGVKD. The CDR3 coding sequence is TGTGCCAGTGGAGTAGCCGGGGAGACCCAGTACTTC. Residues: CASGVAGETQYF.

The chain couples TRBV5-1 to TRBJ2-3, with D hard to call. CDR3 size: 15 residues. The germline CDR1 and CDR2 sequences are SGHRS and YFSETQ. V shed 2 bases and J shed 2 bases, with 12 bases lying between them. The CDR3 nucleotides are TGCGCCAGCAGCTTCGGAGACGCAGACACAGATACGCAGTATTTT. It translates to CASSFGDADTDTQYF.

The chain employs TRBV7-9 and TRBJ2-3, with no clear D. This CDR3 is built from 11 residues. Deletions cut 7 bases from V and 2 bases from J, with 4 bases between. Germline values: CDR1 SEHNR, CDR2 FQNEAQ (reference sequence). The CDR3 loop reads CASTLTDTQYF. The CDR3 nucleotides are TGTGCCAGCACACTCACAGATACGCAGTATTTT.

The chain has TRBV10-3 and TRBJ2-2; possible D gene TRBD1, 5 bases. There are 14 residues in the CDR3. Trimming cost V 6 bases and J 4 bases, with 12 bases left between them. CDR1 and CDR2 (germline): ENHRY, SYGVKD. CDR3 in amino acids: CAIRGRVATGELFF. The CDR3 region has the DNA TGTGCCATCAGGGGCAGGGTGGCCACCGGGGAGCTGTTTTTT.

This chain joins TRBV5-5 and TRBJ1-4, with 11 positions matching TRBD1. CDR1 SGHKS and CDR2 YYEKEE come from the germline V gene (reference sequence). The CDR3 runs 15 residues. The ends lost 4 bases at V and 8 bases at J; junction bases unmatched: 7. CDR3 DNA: TGTGCCAGCAGCCGTTGGACAGGGGGCGAAGAAAAACTGTTTTTT. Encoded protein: CASSRWTGGEEKLFF.

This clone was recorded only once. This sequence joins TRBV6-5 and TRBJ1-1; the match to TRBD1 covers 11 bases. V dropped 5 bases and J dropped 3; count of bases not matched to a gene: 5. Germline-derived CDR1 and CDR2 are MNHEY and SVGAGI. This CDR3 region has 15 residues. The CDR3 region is CASSRGTGGDTEAFF. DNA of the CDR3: TGTGCCAGCAGTCGAGGGACAGGGGGGGACACTGAAGCTTTCTTT.

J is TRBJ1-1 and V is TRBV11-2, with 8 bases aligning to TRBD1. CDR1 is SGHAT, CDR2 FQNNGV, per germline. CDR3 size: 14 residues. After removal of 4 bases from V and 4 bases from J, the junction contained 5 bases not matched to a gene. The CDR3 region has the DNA TGTGCCAGCAGCTACGGACAGGGTGGCACTGAAGCTTTCTTT. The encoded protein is CASSYGQGGTEAFF.

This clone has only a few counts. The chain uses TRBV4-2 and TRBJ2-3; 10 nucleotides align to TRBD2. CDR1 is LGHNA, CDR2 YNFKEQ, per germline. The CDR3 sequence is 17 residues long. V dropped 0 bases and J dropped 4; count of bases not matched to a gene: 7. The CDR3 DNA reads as TGTGCCAGCAGCCAAGATTCAAGCGGGGGGGCTTCAGATACGCAGTATTTT. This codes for CASSQDSSGGASDTQYF.